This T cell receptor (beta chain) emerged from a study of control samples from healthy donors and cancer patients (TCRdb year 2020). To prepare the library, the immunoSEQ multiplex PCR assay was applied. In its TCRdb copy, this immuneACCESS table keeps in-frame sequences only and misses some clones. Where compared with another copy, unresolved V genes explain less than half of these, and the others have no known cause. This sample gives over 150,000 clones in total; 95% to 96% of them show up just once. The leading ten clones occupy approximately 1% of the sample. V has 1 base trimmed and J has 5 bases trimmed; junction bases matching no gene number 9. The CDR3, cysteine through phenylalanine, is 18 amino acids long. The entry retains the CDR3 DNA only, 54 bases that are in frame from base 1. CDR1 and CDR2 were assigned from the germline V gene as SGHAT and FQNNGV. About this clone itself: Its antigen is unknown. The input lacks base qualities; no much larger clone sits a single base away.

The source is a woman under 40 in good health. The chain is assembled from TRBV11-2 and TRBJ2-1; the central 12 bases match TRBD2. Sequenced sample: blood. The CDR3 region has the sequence CASSLARPTSGSHNEQFF. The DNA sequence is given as TGTGCCAGCAGCTTAGCCCGGCCGACTAGCGGGAGCCACAATGAGCAGTTCTTC.